Listed below are T cell receptor beta chains from one sample, sequenced in a study of T cell changes during pregnancy in multiple sclerosis. The assay was immunoSEQ multiplex PCR, and TCRdb's table has in-frame clones only and misses some. The repertoire holds roughly 90,000 clones, with around 93% as singletons. The sample consisted of peripheral blood, taken in the third trimester of pregnancy. The receptors shown here come from a female donor with multiple sclerosis, enrolled in a pregnancy study. Each CDR3 is given with its conserved first and last residue. D genes are given only for firm matches. Clone size is not always given. Where it is, it says once, few, many or a class for expanded clones.

clone size	D gene	V gene	CDR3 length	J gene	CDR3 protein	CDR3 DNA
.	TRBD1	TRBV5-1	15	TRBJ2-7	CASSFDLPAGGEQYF	TGCGCCAGCAGCTTTGACCTCCCCGCAGGGGGCGAGCAGTACTTC
.	TRBD2	TRBV7-8	18	TRBJ2-2	CASSVTAGLAGVTGELFF	TGTGCCAGCAGCGTAACGGCCGGACTAGCGGGAGTCACCGGGGAGCTGTTTTTT
once	.	TRBV29-1	15	TRBJ2-1	CSALGGISSYNEQFF	TGCAGCGCACTCGGCGGGATCAGCTCCTACAATGAGCAGTTCTTC
.	TRBD2	TRBV4-3	15	TRBJ2-7	CASSSGLAGDYEQYF	TGCGCCAGCAGCTCAGGACTAGCGGGAGACTACGAGCAGTACTTC
.	.	TRBV6-5	15	TRBJ1-3	CASSYSGGTGNTIYF	TGTGCCAGCAGTTACTCGGGGGGAACTGGAAACACCATATATTTT
.	.	TRBV4-1	15	TRBJ2-6	CASSLSRGNANVLTF	TGCGCCAGCAGCCTAAGCCGGGGAAACGCCAACGTCCTGACTTTC
.	.	TRBV15	12	TRBJ2-3	CATSRDVLAQYF	TGTGCCACCAGCAGAGATGTCCTAGCGCAGTATTTT
.	.	TRBV7-8	12	TRBJ1-1	CASSLVTDEAFF	TGTGCCAGCAGCTTAGTTACAGATGAAGCTTTCTTT
.	.	TRBV4-2	15	TRBJ2-2	CASSQQTRNTGELFF	TGTGCCAGCAGCCAGCAAACAAGGAACACCGGGGAGCTGTTTTTT
.	TRBD2	TRBV19	15	TRBJ2-1	CASSSGGSPYNEQFF	TGTGCCAGTAGTTCGGGGGGGTCCCCCTACAATGAGCAGTTCTTC
.	.	TRBV28	15	TRBJ1-4	CATSLSGTRLEKLFF	TGTGCCACCTCCCTTTCCGGGACAAGACTTGAAAAACTGTTTTTT
once	.	TRBV6-5	13	TRBJ1-2	CASSYRQAGGYTF	TGTGCCAGCAGTTACAGGCAGGCGGGGGGCTACACCTTC
.	.	TRBV6-5	14	TRBJ1-4	CASRTGGLWEKLFF	TGTGCCAGCAGGACGGGGGGGCTCTGGGAAAAACTGTTTTTT
.	TRBD1	TRBV11-2	13	TRBJ2-7	CASSSTGGPEQYF	TGTGCCAGCAGCTCAACAGGGGGCCCGGAGCAGTACTTC
.	TRBD2	TRBV16	14	TRBJ2-1	CASSQSLAGREQFF	TGTGCCAGCAGCCAATCTCTAGCGGGAAGGGAGCAGTTCTTC
.	.	TRBV7-9	15	TRBJ1-2	CASSLAFQGLDGYTF	TGTGCCAGCAGCTTAGCCTTTCAGGGGTTGGATGGCTACACCTTC
.	TRBD1	TRBV7-9	18	TRBJ2-5	CASSFLDHRDRVTETQYF	TGTGCCAGCAGCTTTCTGGATCATCGGGACAGGGTCACAGAGACCCAGTACTTC
.	.	TRBV6-4	13	TRBJ2-3	CASSVEGTDTQYF	TGTGCCAGCAGTGTTGAGGGAACCGATACGCAGTATTTT